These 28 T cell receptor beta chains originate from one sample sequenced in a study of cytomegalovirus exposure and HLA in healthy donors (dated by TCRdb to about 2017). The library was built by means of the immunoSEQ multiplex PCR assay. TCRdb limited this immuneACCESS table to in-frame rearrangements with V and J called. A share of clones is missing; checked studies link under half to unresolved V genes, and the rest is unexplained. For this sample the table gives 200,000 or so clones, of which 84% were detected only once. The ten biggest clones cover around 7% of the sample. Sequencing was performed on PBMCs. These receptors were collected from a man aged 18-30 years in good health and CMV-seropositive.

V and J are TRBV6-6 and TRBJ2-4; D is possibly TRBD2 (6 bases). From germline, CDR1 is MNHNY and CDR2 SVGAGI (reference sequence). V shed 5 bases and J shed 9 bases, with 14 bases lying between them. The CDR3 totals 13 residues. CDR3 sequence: CASSGGAWSIQYF. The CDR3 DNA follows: TGTGCCAGCAGTGGAGGGGCCTGGAGCATTCAGTACTTC.

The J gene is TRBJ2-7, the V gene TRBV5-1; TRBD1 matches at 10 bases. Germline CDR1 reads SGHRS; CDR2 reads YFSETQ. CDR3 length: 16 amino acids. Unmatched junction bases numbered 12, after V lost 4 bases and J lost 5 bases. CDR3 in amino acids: CASSPHPGQGGDEQYF. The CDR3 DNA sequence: TGCGCCAGCAGCCCGCACCCCGGACAGGGGGGCGACGAGCAGTACTTC.

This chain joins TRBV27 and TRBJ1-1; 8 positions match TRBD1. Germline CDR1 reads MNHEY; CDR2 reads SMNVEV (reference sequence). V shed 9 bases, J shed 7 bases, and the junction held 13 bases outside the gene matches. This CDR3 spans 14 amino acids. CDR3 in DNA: TGTGCCAGACCTAACCGTGACAGGGGCGGTGAAGCTTTCTTT. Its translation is CARPNRDRGGEAFF.

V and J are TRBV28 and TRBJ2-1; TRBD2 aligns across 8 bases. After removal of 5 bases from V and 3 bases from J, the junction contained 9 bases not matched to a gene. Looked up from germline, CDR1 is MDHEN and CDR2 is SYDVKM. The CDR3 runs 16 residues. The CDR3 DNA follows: TGTGCCAGCAGTGTTAGCGGGAAAGGTAGCTACAATGAGCAGTTCTTC. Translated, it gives CASSVSGKGSYNEQFF.

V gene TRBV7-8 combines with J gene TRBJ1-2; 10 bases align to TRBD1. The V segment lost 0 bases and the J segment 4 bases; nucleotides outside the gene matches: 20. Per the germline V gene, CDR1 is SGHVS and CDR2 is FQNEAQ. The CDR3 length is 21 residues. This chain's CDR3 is CASSLARAPEMTGGSGYGYTF. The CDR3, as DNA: TGTGCCAGCAGCTTAGCCCGAGCCCCCGAGATGACAGGGGGCAGCGGCTATGGCTACACCTTC.

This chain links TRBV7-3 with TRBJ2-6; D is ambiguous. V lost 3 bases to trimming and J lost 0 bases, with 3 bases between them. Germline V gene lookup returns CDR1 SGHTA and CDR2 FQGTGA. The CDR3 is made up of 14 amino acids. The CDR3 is CASSFGSGANVLTF. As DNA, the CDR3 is TGTGCCAGCAGCTTCGGCTCTGGGGCCAACGTCCTGACTTTC.

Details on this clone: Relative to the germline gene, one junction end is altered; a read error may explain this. The CDR3 sequence is CSAEWGRGEQFF. The CDR3 nucleotides are TGCAGCGCTGAATGGGGGAGGGGTGAGCAGTTCTTC. V gene TRBV29-1 combines with J gene TRBJ2-1, with 7 bases identical to TRBD2. CDR1 is SQVTM and CDR2 is ANQGSEA in the germline V gene. The CDR3 length is 12 residues.

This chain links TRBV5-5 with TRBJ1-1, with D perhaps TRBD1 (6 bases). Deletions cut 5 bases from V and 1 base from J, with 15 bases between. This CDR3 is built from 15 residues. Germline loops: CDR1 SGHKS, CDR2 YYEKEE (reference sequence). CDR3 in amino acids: CASREGGGRNTEAFF. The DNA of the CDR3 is TGTGCCAGCAGGGAGGGAGGGGGACGGAACACTGAAGCTTTCTTT.

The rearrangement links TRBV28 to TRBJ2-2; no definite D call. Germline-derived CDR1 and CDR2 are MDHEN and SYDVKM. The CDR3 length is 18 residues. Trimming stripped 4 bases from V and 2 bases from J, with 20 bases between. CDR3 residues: CASSSESDPKRNTGELFF. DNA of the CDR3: TGTGCCAGCAGTTCCGAAAGCGACCCAAAAAGAAACACCGGGGAGCTGTTTTTT.

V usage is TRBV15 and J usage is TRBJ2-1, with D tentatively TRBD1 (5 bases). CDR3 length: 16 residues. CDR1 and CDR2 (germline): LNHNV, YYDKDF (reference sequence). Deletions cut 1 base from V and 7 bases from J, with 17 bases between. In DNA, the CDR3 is TGTGCCACCAGCAGAGGAGGCCGGACATTACCGAATGAGCAGTTCTTC. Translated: CATSRGGRTLPNEQFF.

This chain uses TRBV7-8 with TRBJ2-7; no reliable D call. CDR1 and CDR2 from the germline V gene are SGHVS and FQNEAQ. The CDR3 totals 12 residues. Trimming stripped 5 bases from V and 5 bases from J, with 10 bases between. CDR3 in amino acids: CASSLLRDEQYF. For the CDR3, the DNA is TGTGCCAGCAGCCTCCTCCGAGACGAGCAGTACTTC.

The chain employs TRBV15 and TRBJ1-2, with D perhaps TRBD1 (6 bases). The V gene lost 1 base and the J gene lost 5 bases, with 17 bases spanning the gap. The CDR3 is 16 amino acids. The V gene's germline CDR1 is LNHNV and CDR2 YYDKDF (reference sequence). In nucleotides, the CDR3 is TGTGCCACCAGCAGAGGTCAGCGGACAGACGATTATGGCTACACCTTC. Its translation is CATSRGQRTDDYGYTF.

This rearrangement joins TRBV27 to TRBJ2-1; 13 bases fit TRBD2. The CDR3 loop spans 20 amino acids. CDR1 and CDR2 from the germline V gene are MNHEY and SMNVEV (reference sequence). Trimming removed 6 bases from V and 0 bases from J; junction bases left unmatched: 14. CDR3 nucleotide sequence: TGTGCCAGCAGACCCACCTCCGGGACTAGCGGGAAAGTCTCCTACAATGAGCAGTTCTTC. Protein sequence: CASRPTSGTSGKVSYNEQFF.

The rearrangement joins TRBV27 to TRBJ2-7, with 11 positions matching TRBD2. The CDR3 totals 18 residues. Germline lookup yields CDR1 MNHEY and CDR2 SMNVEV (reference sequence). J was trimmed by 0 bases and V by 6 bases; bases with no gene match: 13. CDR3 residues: CASSLSLPGTSGSYEQYF. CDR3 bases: TGTGCCAGCAGCCTCTCCCTTCCCGGGACTAGCGGCTCCTACGAGCAGTACTTC.

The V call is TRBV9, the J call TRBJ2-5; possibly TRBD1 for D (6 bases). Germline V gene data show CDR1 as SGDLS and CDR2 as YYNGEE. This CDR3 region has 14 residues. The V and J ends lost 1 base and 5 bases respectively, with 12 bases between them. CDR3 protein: CASSVTGFGETQYF. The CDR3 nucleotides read TGTGCCAGCAGCGTAACAGGGTTCGGTGAGACCCAGTACTTC.

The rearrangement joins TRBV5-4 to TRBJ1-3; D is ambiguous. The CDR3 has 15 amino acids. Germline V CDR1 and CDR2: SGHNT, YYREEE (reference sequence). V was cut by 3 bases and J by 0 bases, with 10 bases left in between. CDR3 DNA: TGTGCCAGCAGCTCGGGGTCGAGCTCTGGAAACACCATATATTTT. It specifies CASSSGSSSGNTIYF.

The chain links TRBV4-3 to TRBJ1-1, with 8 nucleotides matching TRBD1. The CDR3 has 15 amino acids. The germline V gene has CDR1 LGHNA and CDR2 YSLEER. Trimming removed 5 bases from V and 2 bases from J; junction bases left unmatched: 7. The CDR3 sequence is CASSGRTGINTEAFF. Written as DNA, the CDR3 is TGCGCCAGCAGCGGAAGGACAGGGATAAACACTGAAGCTTTCTTT.

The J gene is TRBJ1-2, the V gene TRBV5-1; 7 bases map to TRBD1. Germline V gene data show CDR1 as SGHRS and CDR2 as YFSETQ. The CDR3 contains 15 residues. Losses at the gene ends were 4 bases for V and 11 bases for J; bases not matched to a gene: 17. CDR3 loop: CASSPAWGDRTLYTF. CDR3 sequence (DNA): TGCGCCAGCAGCCCGGCCTGGGGGGACAGAACCCTTTACACCTTC.

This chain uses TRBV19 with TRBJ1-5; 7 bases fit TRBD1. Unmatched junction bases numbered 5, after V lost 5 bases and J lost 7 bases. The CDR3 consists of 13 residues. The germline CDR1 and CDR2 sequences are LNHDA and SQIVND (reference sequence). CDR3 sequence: CASSADRPQPQHF. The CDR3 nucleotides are TGTGCCAGTAGTGCGGACAGGCCCCAGCCCCAGCATTTT. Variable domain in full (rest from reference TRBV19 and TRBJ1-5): DGGITQSPKYLFRKEGQNVTLSCEQNLNHDAMYWYRQDPGQGLRLIYYSQIVNDFQKGDIAEGYSVSREKKESFPLTVTSAQKNPTAFYLCASSADRPQPQHFGDGTRLSIL.

The CDR3 protein is CASSEGASGRKYEQYF. CDR3 sequence (DNA): TGTGCCAGCAGTGAAGGGGCTAGCGGGAGGAAATACGAGCAGTACTTC. The chain joins TRBV25-1 to TRBJ2-7, with 11 bases fitting TRBD2. The CDR3 runs to 16 residues. The J segment lost 4 bases and the V segment lost 2 bases, leaving 7 bases of the junction unmatched. Germline V gene sequence: CDR1 MGHDK, CDR2 SYGVNS.

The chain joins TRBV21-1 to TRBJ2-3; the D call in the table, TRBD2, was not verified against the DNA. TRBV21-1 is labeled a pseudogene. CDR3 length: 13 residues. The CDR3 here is CASSKYWDSLQYF. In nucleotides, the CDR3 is TGTGCCAGCAGCAAATACTGGGACTCTCTGCAGTATTTT.

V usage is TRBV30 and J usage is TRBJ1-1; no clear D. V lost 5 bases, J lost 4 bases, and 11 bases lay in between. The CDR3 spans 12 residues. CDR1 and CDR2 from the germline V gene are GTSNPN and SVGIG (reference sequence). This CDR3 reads CAWDGRGTEAFF. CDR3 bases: TGTGCCTGGGACGGGAGAGGCACTGAAGCTTTCTTT. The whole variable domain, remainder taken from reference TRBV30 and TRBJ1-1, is SQTIHQWPATLVQPVGSPLSLECTVEGTSNPNLYWYRQAAGRGLQLLFYSVGIGQISSEVPQNLSASRPQDRQFILSSKKLLLSDSGFYLCAWDGRGTEAFFGQGTRLTVV.

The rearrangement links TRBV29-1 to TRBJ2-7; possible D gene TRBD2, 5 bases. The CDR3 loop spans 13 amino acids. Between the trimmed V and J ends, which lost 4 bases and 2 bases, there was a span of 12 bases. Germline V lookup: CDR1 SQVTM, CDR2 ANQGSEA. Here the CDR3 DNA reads TGCAGCGTTGTTGAGCGGTCGACCTACGAGCAGTACTTC. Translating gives CSVVERSTYEQYF.

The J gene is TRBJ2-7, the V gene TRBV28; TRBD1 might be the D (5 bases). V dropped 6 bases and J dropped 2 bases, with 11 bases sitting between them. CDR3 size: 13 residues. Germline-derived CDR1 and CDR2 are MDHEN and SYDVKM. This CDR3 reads CASSLDRTYEQYF. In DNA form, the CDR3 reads TGTGCCAGCAGCTTAGACAGAACCTACGAGCAGTACTTC.

CDR3 DNA: TGTGCCAGCAGCTCGACCAGGGGGCGGCAAGAGACCCAGTACTTC. Amino acid sequence: CASSSTRGRQETQYF. The chain joins TRBV7-7 to TRBJ2-5, with TRBD1 matching over 8 bases. The J segment lost 2 bases and the V segment lost 4 bases, leaving 6 bases of the junction unmatched. The CDR3 length is 15 residues. CDR1 and CDR2 (germline): SSHAT, FNYEAQ (reference sequence).

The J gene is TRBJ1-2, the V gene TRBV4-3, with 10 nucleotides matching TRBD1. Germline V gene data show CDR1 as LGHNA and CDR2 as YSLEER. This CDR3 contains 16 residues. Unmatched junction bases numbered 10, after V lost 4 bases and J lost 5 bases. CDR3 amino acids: CASSPSLDRGRYGYTF. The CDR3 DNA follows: TGCGCCAGCAGCCCGTCCCTGGACAGGGGGAGATATGGCTACACCTTC.

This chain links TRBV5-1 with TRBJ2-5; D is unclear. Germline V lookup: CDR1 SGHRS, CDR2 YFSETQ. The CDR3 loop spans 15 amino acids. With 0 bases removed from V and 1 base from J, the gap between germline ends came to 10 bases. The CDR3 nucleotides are TGCGCCAGCAGCTTGGCCGCTAACCCCCAAGAGACCCAGTACTTC. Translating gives CASSLAANPQETQYF.

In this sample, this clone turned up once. The CDR3 DNA is TGCAGCGTTGATCCCGGACAGGGGTGTATCGGGGAGCTGTTTTTT. It translates to CSVDPGQGCIGELFF. The chain combines TRBV29-1 with TRBJ2-2; 9 positions agree with TRBD1. This CDR3 has 15 amino acids. Per germline, CDR1 SQVTM and CDR2 ANQGSEA. Trimming took 3 bases from V and 7 from J; bases not matched to a gene: 9.